The sample holds a few counts of the clone carrying this T cell receptor beta chain. TCRdb's table, derived via immunoSEQ multiplex PCR, lists solely in-frame clones and lacks some. The table shows about a million clones, with about 77% occurring only once. This sample is drawn from a study of shared clonotypes between healthy human individuals. The CDR3 covers 12 residues. CDR1 is MNHEY and CDR2 is SVGAGI in the germline V gene. V dropped 5 bases and J dropped 11 bases, with 15 bases sitting between them. The receptor was isolated from a man aged 18 to 29 in good health. V gene TRBV6-5 combines with J gene TRBJ1-1; TRBD1 is a possible D gene (6 bases). Sample: memory CD4+ T cells sorted from blood. Subset indicated: CD45RA-negative fraction. CDR3 region: CASSLLGAEAFF. DNA for the CDR3: TGTGCCAGCAGTCTCCTGGGGGCGGAGGCTTTCTTT.